This TCR beta chain was profiled in a study of cytomegalovirus exposure and HLA in healthy donors. General study points: It was assumed in the presence/absence analyses that sequencing depth was roughly uniform across donors.

A few counts support this clone. Its antigen is undetermined. The PCR employed 60 Vbeta primers together with 13 Jbeta primers. Assay used: immunoSEQ multiplex PCR; TCRdb lists only in-frame clones, some missing. This repertoire shows roughly 200,000 clones, around 80% found once; its top ten account for 0.5%. V shed 7 bases and J shed 4 bases, with 18 bases lying between them. The CDR3 is made up of 15 amino acids. CDR1 is WNHNN and CDR2 is SYGVQD in the germline V gene (reference sequence). V usage is TRBV10-1 and J usage is TRBJ2-3, with D tentatively TRBD1 (6 bases). Sequencing was carried out using PBMCs. This TCR was recovered from a woman between 45 and 60 years old in good health and CMV-seronegative. In nucleotides, the CDR3 is TGCGCCAGCAAAGGGCGGCAGGGGCGGGCAGATACGCAGTATTTT. Amino acids: CASKGRQGRADTQYF.